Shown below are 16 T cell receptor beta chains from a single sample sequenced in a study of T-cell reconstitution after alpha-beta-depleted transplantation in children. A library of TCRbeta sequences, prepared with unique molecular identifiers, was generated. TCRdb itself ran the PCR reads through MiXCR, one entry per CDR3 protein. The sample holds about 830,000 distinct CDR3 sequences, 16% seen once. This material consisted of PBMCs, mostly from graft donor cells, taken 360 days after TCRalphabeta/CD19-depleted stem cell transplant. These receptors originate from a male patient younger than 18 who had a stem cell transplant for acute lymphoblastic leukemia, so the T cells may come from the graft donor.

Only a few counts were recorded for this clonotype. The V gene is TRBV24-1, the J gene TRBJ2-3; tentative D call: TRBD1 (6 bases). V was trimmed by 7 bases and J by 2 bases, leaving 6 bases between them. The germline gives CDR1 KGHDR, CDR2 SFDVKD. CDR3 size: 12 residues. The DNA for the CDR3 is TGTGCCACCAGGGGGGCCACAGATACGCAGTATTTT. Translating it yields CATRGATDTQYF.

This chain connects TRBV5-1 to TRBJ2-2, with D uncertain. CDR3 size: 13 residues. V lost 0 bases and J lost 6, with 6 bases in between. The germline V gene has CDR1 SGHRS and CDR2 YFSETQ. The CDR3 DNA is TGCGCCAGCAGCTTGGAAGTCCCCGGGGAGCTGTTTTTT. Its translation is CASSLEVPGELFF. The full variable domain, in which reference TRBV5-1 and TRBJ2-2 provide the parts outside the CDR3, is KAGVTQTPRYLIKTRGQQVTLSCSPISGHRSVSWYQQTPGQGLQFLFEYFSETQRNKGNFPGRFSGRQFSNSRSEMNVSTLELGDSALYLCASSLEVPGELFFGEGSRLTVL.

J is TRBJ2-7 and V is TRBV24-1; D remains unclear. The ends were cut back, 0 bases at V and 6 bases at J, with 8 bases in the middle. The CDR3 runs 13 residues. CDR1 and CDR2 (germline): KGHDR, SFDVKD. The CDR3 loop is CATSDLTLGEQYF. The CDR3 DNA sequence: TGTGCCACCAGTGATTTGACCCTCGGCGAGCAGTACTTC.

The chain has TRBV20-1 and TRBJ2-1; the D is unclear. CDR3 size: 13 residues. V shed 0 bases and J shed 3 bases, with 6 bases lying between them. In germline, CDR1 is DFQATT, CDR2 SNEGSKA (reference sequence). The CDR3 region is CSARDLVYNEQFF. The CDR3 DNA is TGCAGTGCTAGAGATTTAGTCTACAATGAGCAGTTCTTC.

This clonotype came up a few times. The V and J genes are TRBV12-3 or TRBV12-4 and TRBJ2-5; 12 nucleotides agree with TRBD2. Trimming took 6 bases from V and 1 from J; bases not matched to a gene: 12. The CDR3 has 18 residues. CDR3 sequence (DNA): TGTGCCAGCAGCCGACTAGCGGGAGTACTCGGGCTCCAAGAGACCCAGTACTTC. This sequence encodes CASSRLAGVLGLQETQYF.

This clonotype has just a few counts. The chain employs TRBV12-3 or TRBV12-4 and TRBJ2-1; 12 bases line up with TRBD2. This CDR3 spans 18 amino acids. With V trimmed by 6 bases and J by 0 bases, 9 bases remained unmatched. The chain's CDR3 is CASSSGLAGPRSYNEQFF. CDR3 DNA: TGTGCCAGCAGCTCTGGACTAGCGGGGCCCCGCTCCTACAATGAGCAGTTCTTC.

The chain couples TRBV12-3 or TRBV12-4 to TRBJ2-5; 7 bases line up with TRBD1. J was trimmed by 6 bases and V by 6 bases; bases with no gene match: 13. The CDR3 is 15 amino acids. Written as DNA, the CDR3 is TGTGCCAGCAGCCTTTGGGCACAGGGGCCAAAGACCCAGTACTTC. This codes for CASSLWAQGPKTQYF.

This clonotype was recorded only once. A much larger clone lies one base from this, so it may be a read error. CDR3 sequence: CASSQPGMDTGGLFF. The DNA of the CDR3 is TGCGCCAGCAGCCAACCAGGGATGGACACCGGGGGGCTGTTTTTT. The rearrangement uses TRBV4-1 and TRBJ2-2, with D tentatively TRBD2 (6 bases). Germline V gene data show CDR1 as MGHRA and CDR2 as YSYEKL. This CDR3 contains 15 residues.

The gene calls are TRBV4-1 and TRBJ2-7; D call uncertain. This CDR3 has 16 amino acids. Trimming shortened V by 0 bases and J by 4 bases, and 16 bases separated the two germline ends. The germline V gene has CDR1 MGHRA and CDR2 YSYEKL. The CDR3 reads CASSQDPREPSYEQYF. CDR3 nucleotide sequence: TGCGCCAGCAGCCAAGATCCAAGAGAACCGTCATACGAGCAGTACTTC.

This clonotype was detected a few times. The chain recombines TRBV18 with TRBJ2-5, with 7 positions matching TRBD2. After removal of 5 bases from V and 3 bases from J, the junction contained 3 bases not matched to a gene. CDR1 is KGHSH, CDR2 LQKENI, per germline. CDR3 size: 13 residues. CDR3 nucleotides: TGTGCCAGCTCAGCGGGACTAAAAGAGACCCAGTACTTC. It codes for CASSAGLKETQYF.

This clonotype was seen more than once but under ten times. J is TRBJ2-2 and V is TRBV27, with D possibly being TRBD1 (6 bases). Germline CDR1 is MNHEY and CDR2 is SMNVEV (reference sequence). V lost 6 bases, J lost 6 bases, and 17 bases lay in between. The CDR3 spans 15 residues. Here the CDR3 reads CASRGHYPESGELFF. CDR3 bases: TGTGCCAGCAGGGGACACTACCCCGAGTCCGGGGAGCTGTTTTTT.

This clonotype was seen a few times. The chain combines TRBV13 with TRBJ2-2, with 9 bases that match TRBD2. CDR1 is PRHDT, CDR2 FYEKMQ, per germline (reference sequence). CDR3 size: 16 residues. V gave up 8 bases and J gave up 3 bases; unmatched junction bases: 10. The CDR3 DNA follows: TGTGCCAGCGCGTGGTGGAGCGGGGGGTACACCGGGGAGCTGTTTTTT. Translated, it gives CASAWWSGGYTGELFF.

The CDR3 loop reads CASTSRGLKTEAFF. DNA for the CDR3: TGCGCCAGCACTTCAAGGGGGCTTAAAACTGAAGCTTTCTTT. This sequence joins TRBV5-1 and TRBJ1-1; 7 positions match TRBD1. Germline assignment: CDR1 SGHRS and CDR2 YFSETQ. With V trimmed by 6 bases and J by 5 bases, 10 bases remained unmatched. This CDR3 contains 14 residues.

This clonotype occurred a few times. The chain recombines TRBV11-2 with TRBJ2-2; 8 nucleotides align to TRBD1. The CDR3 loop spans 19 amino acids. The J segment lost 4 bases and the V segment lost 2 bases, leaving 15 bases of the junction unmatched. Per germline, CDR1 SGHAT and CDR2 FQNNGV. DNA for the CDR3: TGTGCCAGCAGCTTACAGGGGGCAACGGCCCGTCCCTCCACCGGGGAGCTGTTTTTT. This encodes CASSLQGATARPSTGELFF.

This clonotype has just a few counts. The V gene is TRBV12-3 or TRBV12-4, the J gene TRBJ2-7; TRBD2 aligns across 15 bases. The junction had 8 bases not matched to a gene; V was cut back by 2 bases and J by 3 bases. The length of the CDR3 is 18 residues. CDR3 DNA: TGTGCCAGCAGTTTAAGGGGACTAGCGGGAGGTCTGTTCTACGAGCAGTACTTC. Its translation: CASSLRGLAGGLFYEQYF.

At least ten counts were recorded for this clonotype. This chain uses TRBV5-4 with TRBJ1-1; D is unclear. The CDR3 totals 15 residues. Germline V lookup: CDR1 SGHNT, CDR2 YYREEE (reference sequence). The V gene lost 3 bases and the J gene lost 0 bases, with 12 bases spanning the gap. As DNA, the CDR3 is TGTGCCAGCAGCTCGGGCCTCTTCATGAACACTGAAGCTTTCTTT. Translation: CASSSGLFMNTEAFF.